This paragraph reports one T cell receptor beta chain. These data come from a study of identical twins. TCRdb used MiXCR to reprocess the 5' RACE reads, holding one entry per CDR3 protein. Found here are approximately 500,000 distinct CDR3 sequences, roughly 26% of them singletons; the top ten hold 2.9%. CDR1 SQVTM and CDR2 ANQGSEA come from the germline V gene. Trimming took 4 bases from V and 1 from J, leaving 10 bases between them. The CDR3 has 13 amino acids. This same sample was also taken into another study, of T cells expressing NK-cell markers.

This sequence originates from a woman younger than 35 in good health. Sequenced sample: CD4+ T cells sorted from blood. This chain connects TRBV29-1 to TRBJ1-1; D is perhaps TRBD1 (5 bases). The CDR3 DNA reads as TGCAGCGTTGTAAAGCAGGGGAACACTGAAGCTTTCTTT. Amino acid sequence: CSVVKQGNTEAFF.